The 5 T cell receptor beta chains given below trace back to one sample, sequenced in a study of blood T cell repertoires in COVID-19. Sequenced by immunoSEQ multiplex PCR; TCRdb stores in-frame clones only, minus some. This table holds about 140,000 clones, roughly four fifths found once. The specimen was peripheral blood. The receptor source for this set is a woman in her fifties or sixties with acute or convalescent COVID-19.

The rearrangement uses TRBV5-1 and TRBJ2-7; possible D gene TRBD2, 6 bases. V lost 1 base to trimming and J lost 1 base, with 12 bases between them. The CDR3 totals 15 residues. From germline, CDR1 is SGHRS and CDR2 YFSETQ. The CDR3, as DNA: TGCGCCAGCAGCTTGTCCGGGACTCCGTCCTACGAGCAGTACTTC. This translates into CASSLSGTPSYEQYF.

This chain uses TRBV6-4 with TRBJ1-2; the D gene is possibly TRBD1 (5 bases). Per germline, CDR1 MRHNA and CDR2 SNTAGT. The CDR3 consists of 15 residues. Trimming cost V 2 bases and J 11 bases, with 21 bases left between them. This CDR3 reads CASSDGFGILQAYTF. The CDR3 DNA follows: TGTGCCAGCAGTGACGGTTTTGGGATACTACAGGCATACACCTTC.

This sequence joins TRBV6-5 and TRBJ1-2; D possibly corresponds to TRBD1 (5 bases). Germline CDR1 reads MNHEY; CDR2 reads SVGAGI. The CDR3 consists of 16 residues. Trimming pared 2 bases from V and 0 bases from J, leaving 13 bases between. This CDR3 reads CASSYGRALANYGYTF. The CDR3 bases are TGTGCCAGCAGTTACGGCAGGGCGTTAGCTAACTATGGCTACACCTTC.

This clone was seen only once. The chain links TRBV6-5 to TRBJ2-7; perhaps TRBD2 as D (5 bases). The CDR3 is 14 residues long. Per the germline V gene, CDR1 is MNHEY and CDR2 is SVGAGI. Deletions cut 8 bases from V and 4 bases from J, with 18 bases between. This CDR3 reads CASRWGADGYEQYF. The DNA for the CDR3 is TGTGCCAGCCGTTGGGGAGCGGACGGGTACGAGCAGTACTTC.

The V and J genes are TRBV4-3 and TRBJ2-7; perhaps TRBD1 as D (6 bases). CDR3 length equals 20 residues. Trimming removed 0 bases at V and 0 bases at J, with 24 bases between. From germline, CDR1 is LGHNA and CDR2 YSLEER. The CDR3 is CASSQEHASVPGGSSYEQYF. CDR3 coding DNA: TGCGCCAGCAGCCAAGAACACGCGAGCGTCCCTGGGGGCAGCTCCTACGAGCAGTACTTC.